This T cell receptor beta chain appears in the sequencing data of a study of preoperative IRX-2 immunotherapy in early breast cancer. Generated by immunoSEQ multiplex PCR, the TCRdb table keeps only in-frame clones and is missing some. This sample has 6,000 or so clones, with around 75% found just once. Treatment denoted: preoperative locoregional IRX-2 cytokine immunotherapy. Samples came from a phase Ib trial of preoperative locoregional IRX-2 cytokine immunotherapy. Per germline, CDR1 GTSNPN and CDR2 SVGIG (reference sequence). Trimming stripped 0 bases from V and 10 bases from J, with 16 bases between. The CDR3 extends over 13 amino acids.

This specimen was tumor tissue, taken before IRX-2 immunotherapy. The chain is built from TRBV30 and TRBJ2-7; D perhaps matches TRBD1 (6 bases). The TCR originated in a human donor with breast cancer. CDR3: CAWSVQGYLEQYF. CDR3 coding DNA: TGTGCCTGGAGTGTACAGGGATACCTCGAACAGTACTTC.